A selection of T cell receptor beta chains follows, all from one sample in a study of cytomegalovirus exposure and HLA in healthy donors. The assay was immunoSEQ multiplex PCR, and TCRdb's table has in-frame clones only and misses some. The sample has 250,000 or so clones, about nine tenths seen once. The sample taken for sequencing was PBMCs. All receptors derive from a girl aged 2 to 10 in good health and CMV-seronegative. CDR3s include the opening cysteine and the closing phenylalanine or tryptophan. The D gene is left open where the match is weak. The size entry is marked missing in some rows and otherwise reads once, few, many or a size class.

>TRBJ2-3|NA|TRBD2|TRBV9
CASRPTSGYTDTQYF
TGTGCCAGCAGGCCTACTAGCGGCTACACAGATACGCAGTATTTT
>TRBJ2-2|NA|TRBD2|TRBV6-5
CASSRPSGRAGELFF
TGTGCCAGCAGTCGACCTAGCGGGAGAGCCGGGGAGCTGTTTTTT
>TRBJ2-1|NA|TRBD2|TRBV30
CAWSRGTSGKGVTYNEQFF
TGTGCCTGGAGTAGGGGGACTAGCGGGAAGGGGGTCACCTACAATGAGCAGTTCTTC
>TRBJ2-7|NA|NA|TRBV15
CATSRDRGSPYEQYF
TGTGCCACCAGCAGAGATAGGGGCAGCCCCTACGAGCAGTACTTC
>TRBJ2-7|NA|TRBD1|TRBV6-1
CASSRTGTGHYEQYF
TGTGCCAGCAGCCGGACCGGGACAGGGCACTACGAGCAGTACTTC
>TRBJ2-5|NA|NA|TRBV28
CASRSPGEETQYF
TGTGCCAGCAGGAGTCCGGGTGAAGAGACCCAGTACTTC
>TRBJ1-1|few|NA|TRBV7-6
CASSTAGGNTEAFF
TGTGCCAGCAGCACAGCCGGGGGGAACACTGAAGCTTTCTTT
>TRBJ1-5|NA|TRBD1|TRBV6-1
CASSVPGQGVRWGNQPQHF
TGTGCCAGCAGTGTTCCGGGACAGGGGGTACGGTGGGGCAATCAGCCCCAGCATTTT
>TRBJ1-2|few|NA|TRBV2
CASSEAGAQGGYTF
TGTGCCAGCAGTGAAGCGGGGGCGCAGGGTGGCTACACCTTC
>TRBJ1-2|NA|NA|TRBV10-3
CAIPGGGDGYTF
TGTGCCATTCCCGGGGGAGGGGATGGCTACACCTTC
>TRBJ1-2|NA|NA|TRBV2
CAQGGAVGYTF
TGTGCCCAAGGGGGGGCAGTTGGCTACACCTTC
>TRBJ1-1|NA|NA|TRBV15
CATSRVIQGYTEAFF
TGTGCCACCAGCAGAGTAATACAGGGTTACACTGAAGCTTTCTTT
>TRBJ2-1|NA|NA|TRBV13
CASSLPRGPYNEQFF
TGTGCCAGCAGCCTGCCTAGGGGCCCTTACAATGAGCAGTTCTTC
>TRBJ2-1|NA|TRBD2|TRBV5-1
CASSFDSLAVLRGYNEQFF
TGCGCCAGCAGCTTCGATTCGCTAGCGGTCCTCCGGGGTTACAATGAGCAGTTCTTC
>TRBJ1-2|NA|NA|TRBV30
CAWSGGGRDYGYTF
TGTGCCTGGAGTGGGGGAGGCCGTGACTATGGCTACACCTTC
>TRBJ1-5|once|TRBD1|TRBV30
CAWRGQLNQPQHF
TGTGCCTGGAGGGGACAGCTCAATCAGCCCCAGCATTTT
>TRBJ2-5|NA|NA|TRBV4-2
CASSQALVQETQYF
TGTGCCAGCAGCCAAGCACTGGTCCAAGAGACCCAGTACTTC
>TRBJ2-7|NA|TRBD1|TRBV10-3
CAISEGQGLYEQYF
TGTGCCATCAGTGAAGGACAGGGGCTCTACGAGCAGTACTTC
>TRBJ2-1|NA|TRBD2|TRBV9
CASSEGASGGNEQFF
TGTGCCAGCAGCGAGGGGGCTAGCGGGGGCAATGAGCAGTTCTTC
>TRBJ1-1|NA|TRBD1|TRBV28
CASKIRTGGTEAFF
TGTGCCAGCAAGATCAGGACAGGCGGCACTGAAGCTTTCTTT
>TRBJ2-2|NA|TRBD1|TRBV4-1
CASSQAGTGGANTGELFF
TGCGCCAGCAGCCAGGCCGGGACAGGGGGCGCGAACACCGGGGAGCTGTTTTTT
>TRBJ1-2|NA|TRBD1|TRBV7-2
CAILQGSGYTF
TGTGCCATACTACAGGGGTCGGGCTACACCTTC
>TRBJ1-5|NA|NA|TRBV30
CAWSTGQRPQHF
TGTGCCTGGAGTACGGGACAACGGCCCCAGCATTTT
>TRBJ1-5|NA|NA|TRBV28
CASTPQRALGNQPQHF
TGTGCCAGCACCCCTCAGCGGGCACTGGGTAATCAGCCCCAGCATTTT